These 8 T cell receptor beta chains were all obtained from the same sample, sequenced in a study of blood T cell repertoires in COVID-19. Profiling relied on immunoSEQ multiplex PCR, and the TCRdb table lists in-frame clones only, not all of them. Of 170,000 or so clones in the sample, around four fifths are singletons; the top ten hold under 3%. Input material: peripheral blood. The receptor set was obtained from a woman aged 60-75 years with acute or convalescent COVID-19.

This clone was counted a single time. J is TRBJ2-3 and V is TRBV3-1 (or the pseudogene TRBV3-2); D is uncertain. Germline V gives CDR1 LGHDT, CDR2 YNNKEL (reference sequence). The CDR3 has 15 amino acids. The V gene lost 3 bases and the J gene lost 2 bases, with 12 bases spanning the gap. CDR3 residues: CASSHDGSHTDTQYF. The CDR3 DNA reads TGTGCCAGCAGCCACGACGGGTCACACACAGATACGCAGTATTTT.

This clone turned up a few times. CDR3 bases: TGCAGCTTGGACAGGGGACAATATGGCTACACCTTC. Its translation is CSLDRGQYGYTF. This rearrangement joins TRBV29-1 to TRBJ1-2; TRBD1 agrees at 9 bases. Per the germline V gene, CDR1 is SQVTM and CDR2 is ANQGSEA. The CDR3 has 12 residues. J was trimmed by 5 bases and V by 8 bases; bases with no gene match: 6.

The CDR3, as DNA: TGCGCCAGCCCAACGGGGGTCAGACAGCGGAAGGAGCAGCCCCAGCATTTT. It encodes CASPTGVRQRKEQPQHF. This rearrangement joins TRBV5-1 to TRBJ1-5; D is perhaps TRBD1 (5 bases). Germline V gives CDR1 SGHRS, CDR2 YFSETQ. The CDR3 is made up of 17 amino acids. The V and J ends lost 7 bases and 7 bases respectively, with 27 bases between them.

This chain connects TRBV5-8 to TRBJ2-7; TRBD1 matches 7 bases. CDR3 size: 16 residues. Germline V gene data show CDR1 as SGHTS and CDR2 as YDEGEE. V lost 4 bases to trimming and J lost 0 bases; unmatched junction nucleotides: 10. The chain's CDR3 is CASSPPQGSISYEQYF. For the CDR3, the DNA is TGTGCCAGCAGCCCCCCACAGGGGTCAATCTCCTACGAGCAGTACTTC.

V gene TRBV10-3 combines with J gene TRBJ2-1; 12 positions agree with TRBD2. V shed 2 bases, J shed 8 bases, and the junction held 7 bases outside the gene matches. Germline assignment: CDR1 ENHRY and CDR2 SYGVKD. The CDR3 runs 16 residues. DNA of the CDR3: TGTGCCATCAGTGAGAGAAGCGCTAGCGGGAGGGATGAGCAGTTCTTC. This codes for CAISERSASGRDEQFF.

The chain recombines TRBV29-1 with TRBJ2-7; no reliable D call. From germline, CDR1 is SQVTM and CDR2 ANQGSEA. The CDR3 is 12 residues long. Trimming left V 4 bases short and J 1 base short, with 8 bases between. CDR3 sequence (DNA): TGCAGCGTTGTGGCATTTTCCTACGAGCAGTACTTC. Its translation is CSVVAFSYEQYF.

This chain joins TRBV19 and TRBJ2-2; 9 bases align to TRBD1. This CDR3 spans 14 amino acids. The V gene end was trimmed by 9 bases and the J gene end by 4 bases; junction bases not matched to a gene: 6. CDR1 is LNHDA and CDR2 is SQIVND in the germline V gene (reference sequence). In DNA, the CDR3 is TGTGCCAGCCAAGACAGGGGGTCCACCGGGGAGCTGTTTTTT. It yields the protein CASQDRGSTGELFF.

The rearrangement joins TRBV21-1 to TRBJ1-4. TRBV21-1 represents a pseudogene. CDR3 size: 12 residues. CDR3 DNA sequence: TGTGCCAGCCGGAGGGGAGGTGAAAAACTGTTTTTT. As protein: CASRRGGEKLFF.